A selection of T cell receptor beta chains follows, all from one sample in a study of cytomegalovirus exposure and HLA in healthy donors. TCRdb's table, derived via immunoSEQ multiplex PCR, lists solely in-frame clones and lacks some. Of more than 150,000 clones listed, 70% to 90% are singletons. Specimen: PBMCs. These receptors were obtained from a man aged 18 to 35 in good health and CMV-seropositive. Both conserved end residues are part of each CDR3. Each record gives: V gene, CDR3 protein.

v_gene: TRBV7-9
CDR3aa: CSSRLHNEKLFF

v_gene: TRBV6-5
CDR3aa: CASSTDSEGTEAFF

v_gene: TRBV30
CDR3aa: CAWRETDIGYGYTF

v_gene: TRBV25-1
CDR3aa: CASSDHSGAETQYF

v_gene: TRBV15
CDR3aa: CATSRDLGQANYGYTF

v_gene: TRBV29-1
CDR3aa: CSAKSTGSSGNTIYF

v_gene: TRBV27
CDR3aa: CASSSRYNDRELYF

v_gene: TRBV5-4
CDR3aa: CASRDQGGEQYF

v_gene: TRBV19
CDR3aa: CASSIRLAGAGDTQYF

v_gene: TRBV6-1
CDR3aa: CASRTGGRNEQFF

v_gene: TRBV7-9
CDR3aa: CASSPQGAAGYTF

v_gene: TRBV21-1
CDR3aa: CASVTTEKETQYF

v_gene: TRBV9
CDR3aa: CASSGLGATGANVLTF

v_gene: TRBV7-9
CDR3aa: CASSLASGVWGAFF

v_gene: TRBV6-5
CDR3aa: CASQRGGTDTQYF

v_gene: TRBV5-1
CDR3aa: CASSSDSSNYGYTF

v_gene: TRBV4-1
CDR3aa: CASSHRSIFQETQYF

v_gene: TRBV5-1
CDR3aa: CASSHRRTGEVTEAFF

v_gene: TRBV4-3
CDR3aa: CASSQDTLREDTQYF

v_gene: TRBV30
CDR3aa: CAWSPTVNTEAFF

v_gene: TRBV30
CDR3aa: CAWRRGSHEQYF

v_gene: TRBV5-5
CDR3aa: CASSSDLGQGSYEQYF

v_gene: TRBV7-9
CDR3aa: CASSLTRVAGNEQFF

v_gene: TRBV5-6
CDR3aa: CASSSTPQGSTYEQYF

v_gene: TRBV7-9
CDR3aa: CASSLRDRGRTDTQYF

v_gene: TRBV2
CDR3aa: CASWTGESNYGYTF

v_gene: TRBV7-2
CDR3aa: CASSWSSSSGNTIYF

v_gene: TRBV7-2
CDR3aa: CASSSGGAQETQYF

v_gene: TRBV2
CDR3aa: CASGGTLRGDTEAFF

v_gene: TRBV5-1
CDR3aa: CASSFLLAGGQGDTQYF

v_gene: TRBV19
CDR3aa: CASSTHRVGAFF

v_gene: TRBV7-2
CDR3aa: CASSFLEETQYF

v_gene: TRBV5-5
CDR3aa: CASSLRGSSYNSPLHF

v_gene: TRBV5-8
CDR3aa: CASRRLRGLGLNTEAFF

v_gene: TRBV7-2
CDR3aa: CASSPGTRSSPLHF

v_gene: TRBV18
CDR3aa: CASSPLSTDTQYF

v_gene: TRBV4-2
CDR3aa: CASSQRVPNTGELFF

v_gene: TRBV4-3
CDR3aa: CASSQGASQRSTEAFF

v_gene: TRBV7-3
CDR3aa: CASSLTRGLDSPLHF

v_gene: TRBV12-5
CDR3aa: CASGFGGQGDEQYF

v_gene: TRBV30
CDR3aa: CAWSVIQGAGYTF

v_gene: TRBV5-1
CDR3aa: CASAQGFNGGYTF

v_gene: TRBV7-3
CDR3aa: CASSLIQTSGEQETQYF

v_gene: TRBV30
CDR3aa: CAWGQNNEQFF

v_gene: TRBV5-1
CDR3aa: CASSLEGRQGSYEQYF

v_gene: TRBV10-2
CDR3aa: CASKSGLGNTEAFF

v_gene: TRBV11-3
CDR3aa: CASSLKGPSYEQYF

v_gene: TRBV5-5
CDR3aa: CASSEQGRGANVLTF

v_gene: TRBV6-1
CDR3aa: CASSEQVNYGYTF

v_gene: TRBV5-1
CDR3aa: CASSPGTGVREQYF

v_gene: TRBV19
CDR3aa: CASSIGLQGAYEQYF

v_gene: TRBV27
CDR3aa: CASSPLGLPYEQYF

v_gene: TRBV6-4
CDR3aa: CASSRTGTANYGYTF

v_gene: TRBV5-4
CDR3aa: CASSFGLSYEQYF